This T cell receptor beta chain was captured in a study of T cell responses to AZD1222 COVID-19 vaccine. With regard to this clone: Its antigen is still unknown.

The CDR3 totals 17 residues. Germline V CDR1 and CDR2: SGHNT, YYREEE (reference sequence). V shed 1 base, J shed 4 bases, and the junction held 10 bases outside the gene matches. The study's findings and limits: Donor demographics were predominantly white British with a female majority; clonal diversity may be underestimated.

TCRdb keeps only in-frame clones here, not all; method: immunoSEQ multiplex PCR. The table has approximately 70,000 clones, 75% to 90% seen once. The chain uses TRBV5-4 and TRBJ2-5; 10 bases match TRBD2. This receptor was obtained from an adult in good health. This specimen consisted of peripheral blood, obtained on day 0 of AZD1222 vaccination. The CDR3 DNA sequence: TGTGCCAGCAGCTTGCTCCTAGCGGGAGAAGGGGGAGAGACCCAGTACTTC. Its translation is CASSLLLAGEGGETQYF.